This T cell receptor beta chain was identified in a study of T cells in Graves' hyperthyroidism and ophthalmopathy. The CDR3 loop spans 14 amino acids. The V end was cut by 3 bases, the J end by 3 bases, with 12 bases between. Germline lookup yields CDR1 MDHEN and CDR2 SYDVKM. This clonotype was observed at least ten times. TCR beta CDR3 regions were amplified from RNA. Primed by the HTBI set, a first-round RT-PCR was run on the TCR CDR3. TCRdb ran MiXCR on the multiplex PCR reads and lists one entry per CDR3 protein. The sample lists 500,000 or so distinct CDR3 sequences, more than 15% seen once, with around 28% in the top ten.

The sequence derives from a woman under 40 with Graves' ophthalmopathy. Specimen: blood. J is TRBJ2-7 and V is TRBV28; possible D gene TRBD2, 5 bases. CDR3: CASSFPPGSYEQYF. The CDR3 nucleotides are TGTGCCAGCAGTTTTCCTCCTGGGAGCTACGAGCAGTACTTC.